This paragraph reports one TCR beta chain. It has no known antigen specificity. No base quality information exists; no much larger clone differs at one position. The source of the sample is a study of blood T cell repertoires in COVID-19 (dated by TCRdb to 2020 to 2021). Regarding the study in general: Collaborator samples came from the United States, Italy and Spain and covered acute and convalescent phases of COVID-19. The prospective study material was composed of cDNA or gDNA derived from T cells, B-cell-depleted T cells, or PBMCs. Deeply sampled blood TCRbeta repertoires from subjects exposed to, actively infected with, or recovered from COVID-19 were included in the dataset. The repertoires were released in a freely available public database meant as a resource for research on the immune response to SARS-CoV-2. The samples were drawn from two sources: the first 160 participants of the ongoing ImmuneRACE study, and 1,000 to 1,500 subjects contributed by 6 global collaborators. Sample metadata almost always included a de-identified subject ID, COVID-19 status, age in years and sex. Where available, HLA class I and class II types were taken from metadata supplied by the sample provider and were not determined by assay-based typing.

The immunoSEQ Assay, a bias-controlled multiplex PCR, was used to amplify TCRbeta CDR3 regions from genomic DNA. Under the source paper's analysis protocol: The number of nucleated cells in each sample was estimated from the amplification of reference gene primers within the assay. To quantify the absolute abundance of each unique TCRbeta CDR3 rearrangement, sequence reads were collapsed and filtered. For each sample, productive Simpson clonality was calculated as the square root of Simpson's diversity index across productive rearrangements. TCRdb's version of the immuneACCESS table is confined to in-frame rearrangements and falls short of the full clone set. An unresolved V gene accounts for under half of the shortfall where checked; the remainder is of unknown origin. V and J calls plus clone size are reproduced from that table; the DNA served to infer D and trimming. The sample profile shows about 160,000 clones; approximately 86% of them were found once. Under 5% of the sample goes to the ten largest clones.

Broad study findings and their caveats: The amount of clinical and demographic metadata varied by source and participant and was provided uncurated.

The CDR1 and CDR2 encoded by the germline V gene (reference sequence) are SGHNT and YYREEE. The junction shows trimming of 4 bases on V and 7 bases on J, and the gene matches do not reach 6 bases of it. Its CDR3 holds 15 amino acids, cysteine through phenylalanine. The retained sequence is limited to the CDR3, 45 bases, with the frame set at the first base. Another Seattle source contributed samples from volunteer blood donors who had recovered from COVID-19. Collaborating institutions collected whole blood in K2EDTA tubes following their own protocols. For TCRbeta analysis, collaborators shipped samples in one of three forms: frozen whole blood, isolated PBMCs, or DNA extracted from either of those sample types.

This TCR was sampled from a woman aged 55-70 years who had recovered from COVID-19. The rearranged segments are TRBV5-4 and TRBJ2-5; 14 junctional bases match TRBD2. The source material was peripheral blood. At the DNA level, the sequence is TGTGCCAGCAGCCTTCCGACTAGCGGGGGGGGGACCCAGTACTTC. This yields the protein CASSLPTSGGGTQYF. Reference TRBV5-4 and TRBJ2-5 proteins supply the regions before and after the CDR3; the full variable domain is: ETGVTQSPTHLIKTRGQQVTLRCSSQSGHNTVSWYQQALGQGPQFIFQYYREEENGRGNFPPRFSGLQFPNYSSELNVNALELDDSALYLCASSLPTSGGGTQYFGPGTRLLVL.